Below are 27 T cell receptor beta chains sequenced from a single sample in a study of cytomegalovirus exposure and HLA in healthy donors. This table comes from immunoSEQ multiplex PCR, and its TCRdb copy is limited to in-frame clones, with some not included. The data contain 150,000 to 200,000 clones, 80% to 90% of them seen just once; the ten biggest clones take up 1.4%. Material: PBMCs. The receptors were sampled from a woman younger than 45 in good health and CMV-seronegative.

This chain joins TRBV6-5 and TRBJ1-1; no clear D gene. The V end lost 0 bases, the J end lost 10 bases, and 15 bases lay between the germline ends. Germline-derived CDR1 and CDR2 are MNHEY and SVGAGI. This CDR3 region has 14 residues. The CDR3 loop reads CASSYSVERVRAFF. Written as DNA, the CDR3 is TGTGCCAGCAGTTACTCCGTGGAGAGGGTTAGAGCTTTCTTT.

The CDR3 region is CASSHLAGGGTDTQYF. CDR3 DNA sequence: TGCGCCAGCAGTCATTTAGCGGGGGGGGGCACAGATACGCAGTATTTT. The chain employs TRBV23-1 and TRBJ2-3, with 11 bases identical to TRBD2. TRBV23-1 is reported as an ORF; its role is uncertain. The V gene end was trimmed by 3 bases and the J gene end by 1 base; junction bases not matched to a gene: 3. CDR3 length equals 16 residues.

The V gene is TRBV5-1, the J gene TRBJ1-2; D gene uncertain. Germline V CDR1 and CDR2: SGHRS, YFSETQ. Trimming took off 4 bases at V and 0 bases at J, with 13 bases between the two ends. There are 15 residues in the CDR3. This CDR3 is CASSPLRSSNYGYTF. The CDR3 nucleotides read TGCGCCAGCAGCCCCCTTCGTAGCTCTAACTATGGCTACACCTTC.

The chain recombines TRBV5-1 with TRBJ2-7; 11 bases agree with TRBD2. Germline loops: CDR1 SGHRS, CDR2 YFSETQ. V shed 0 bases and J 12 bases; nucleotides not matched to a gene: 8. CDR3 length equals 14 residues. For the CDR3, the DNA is TGCGCCAGCAGCTTGGATTTTAGCGGGGGGGTTCGGTACTTC. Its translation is CASSLDFSGGVRYF. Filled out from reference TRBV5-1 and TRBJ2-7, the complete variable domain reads KAGVTQTPRYLIKTRGQQVTLSCSPISGHRSVSWYQQTPGQGLQFLFEYFSETQRNKGNFPGRFSGRQFSNSRSEMNVSTLELGDSALYLCASSLDFSGGVRYFGPGTRLTVT.

CDR3 amino acids: CASSLLSEAFF. The CDR3 region has the DNA TGTGCCAGCAGCTTACTTTCTGAAGCTTTCTTT. The V call is TRBV7-9, the J call TRBJ1-1; D uncertain. Germline lookup yields CDR1 SEHNR and CDR2 FQNEAQ (reference sequence). V was cut by 2 bases and J by 6 bases, with 4 bases left in between. The CDR3 spans 11 residues.

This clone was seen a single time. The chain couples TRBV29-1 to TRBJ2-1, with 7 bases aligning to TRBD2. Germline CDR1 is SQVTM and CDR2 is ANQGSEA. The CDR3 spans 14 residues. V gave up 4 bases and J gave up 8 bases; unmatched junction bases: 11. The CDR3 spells CSVAPGLLSDEQFF. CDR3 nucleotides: TGCAGCGTTGCACCGGGACTACTTTCCGATGAGCAGTTCTTC.

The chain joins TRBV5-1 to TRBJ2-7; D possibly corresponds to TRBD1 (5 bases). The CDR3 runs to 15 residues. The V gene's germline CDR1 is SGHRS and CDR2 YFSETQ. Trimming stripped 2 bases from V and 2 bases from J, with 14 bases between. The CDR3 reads CASSFGAELAYEQYF. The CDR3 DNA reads TGCGCCAGCAGCTTTGGGGCAGAGTTAGCCTACGAGCAGTACTTC.

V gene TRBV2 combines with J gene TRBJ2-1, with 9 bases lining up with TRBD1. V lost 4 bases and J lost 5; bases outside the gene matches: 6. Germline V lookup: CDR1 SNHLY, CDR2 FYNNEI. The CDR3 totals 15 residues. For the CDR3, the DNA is TGTGCCAGCAGTGTCCGGGACAGGGAACACAATGAGCAGTTCTTC. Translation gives CASSVRDREHNEQFF.

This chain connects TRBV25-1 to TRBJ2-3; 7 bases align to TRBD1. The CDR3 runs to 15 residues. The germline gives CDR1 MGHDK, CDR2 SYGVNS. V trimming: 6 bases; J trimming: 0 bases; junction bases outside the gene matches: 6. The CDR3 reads CASRAGTESTDTQYF. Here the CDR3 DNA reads TGTGCCAGCAGAGCCGGGACAGAGAGCACAGATACGCAGTATTTT.

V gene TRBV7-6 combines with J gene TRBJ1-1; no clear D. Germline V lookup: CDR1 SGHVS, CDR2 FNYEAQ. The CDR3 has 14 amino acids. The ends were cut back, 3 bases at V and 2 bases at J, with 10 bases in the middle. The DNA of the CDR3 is TGTGCCAGCAGCTTGCGAGGCCCAAACACTGAAGCTTTCTTT. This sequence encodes CASSLRGPNTEAFF.

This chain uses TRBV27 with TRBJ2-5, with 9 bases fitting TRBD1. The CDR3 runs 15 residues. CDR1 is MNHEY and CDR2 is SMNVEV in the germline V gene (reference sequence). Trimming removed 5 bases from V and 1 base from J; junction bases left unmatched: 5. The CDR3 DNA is TGTGCCAGCAGTCCAGGGGACAGGGTCCAAGAGACCCAGTACTTC. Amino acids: CASSPGDRVQETQYF.

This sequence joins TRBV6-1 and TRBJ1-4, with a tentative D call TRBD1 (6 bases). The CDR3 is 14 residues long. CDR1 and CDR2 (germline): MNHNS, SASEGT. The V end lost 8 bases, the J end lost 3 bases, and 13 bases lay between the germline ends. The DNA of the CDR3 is TGTGCCAGCCAAGCGACAGGCGCTAATGAAAAACTGTTTTTT. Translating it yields CASQATGANEKLFF.

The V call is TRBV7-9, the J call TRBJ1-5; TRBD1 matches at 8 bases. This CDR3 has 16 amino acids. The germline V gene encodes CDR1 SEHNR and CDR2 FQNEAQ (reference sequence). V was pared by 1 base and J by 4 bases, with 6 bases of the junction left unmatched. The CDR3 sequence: CASSLVGQGLNQPQHF. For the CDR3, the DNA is TGTGCCAGCAGCTTAGTTGGACAGGGATTAAATCAGCCCCAGCATTTT.

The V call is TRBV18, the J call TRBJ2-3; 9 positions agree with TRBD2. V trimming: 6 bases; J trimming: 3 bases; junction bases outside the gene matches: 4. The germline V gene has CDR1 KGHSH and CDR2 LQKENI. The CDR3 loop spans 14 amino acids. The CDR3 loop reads CASSLGLATDTQYF. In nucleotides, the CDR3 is TGTGCCAGCTCCCTGGGACTAGCTACAGATACGCAGTATTTT.

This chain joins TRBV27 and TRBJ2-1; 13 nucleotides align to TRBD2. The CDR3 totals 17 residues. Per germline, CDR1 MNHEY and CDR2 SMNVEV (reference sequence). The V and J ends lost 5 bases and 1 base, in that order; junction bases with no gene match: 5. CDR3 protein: CASSPGLAGASYNEQFF. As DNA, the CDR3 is TGTGCCAGCAGTCCCGGACTAGCGGGGGCTTCCTACAATGAGCAGTTCTTC.

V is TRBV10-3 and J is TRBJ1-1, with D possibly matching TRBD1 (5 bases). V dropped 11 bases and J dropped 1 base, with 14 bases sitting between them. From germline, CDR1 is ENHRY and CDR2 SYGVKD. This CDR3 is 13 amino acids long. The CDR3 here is CASGPGGNTEAFF. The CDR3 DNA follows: TGTGCCTCCGGCCCGGGGGGGAACACTGAAGCTTTCTTT.

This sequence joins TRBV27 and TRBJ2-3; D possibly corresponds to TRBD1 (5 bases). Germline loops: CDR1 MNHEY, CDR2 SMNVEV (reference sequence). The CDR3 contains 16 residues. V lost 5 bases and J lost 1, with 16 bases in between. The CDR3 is CASSLLQASRTDTQYF. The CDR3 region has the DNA TGTGCCAGCAGTCTTCTACAGGCTTCTCGCACAGATACGCAGTATTTT.

The CDR3 region has the DNA TGTGCCAGCAGCTATGATAAGACAGGGGGTTGGCGAAACATTCAGTACTTC. Amino acids: CASSYDKTGGWRNIQYF. The rearrangement joins TRBV7-8 to TRBJ2-4; TRBD1 agrees at 9 bases. V shed 4 bases and J 6 bases; nucleotides not matched to a gene: 13. There are 17 residues in the CDR3. The germline gives CDR1 SGHVS, CDR2 FQNEAQ.

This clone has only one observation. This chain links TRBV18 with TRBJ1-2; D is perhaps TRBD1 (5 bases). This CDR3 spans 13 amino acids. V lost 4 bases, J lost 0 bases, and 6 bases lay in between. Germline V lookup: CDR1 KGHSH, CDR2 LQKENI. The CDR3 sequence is CASSLDTNYGYTF. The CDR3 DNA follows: TGTGCCAGCTCACTGGACACTAACTATGGCTACACCTTC.

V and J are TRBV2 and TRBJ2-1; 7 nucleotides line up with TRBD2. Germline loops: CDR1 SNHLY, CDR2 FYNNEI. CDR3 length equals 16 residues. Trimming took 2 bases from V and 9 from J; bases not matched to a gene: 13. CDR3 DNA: TGTGCCAGCAGTGAAAGGGTAGGACTAGGTTTAGGTGAGCAGTTCTTC. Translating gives CASSERVGLGLGEQFF.

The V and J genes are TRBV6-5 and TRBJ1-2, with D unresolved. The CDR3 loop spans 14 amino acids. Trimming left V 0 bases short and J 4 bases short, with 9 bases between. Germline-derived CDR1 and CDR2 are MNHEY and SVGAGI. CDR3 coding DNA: TGTGCCAGCAGTTACTCGAGAGGGAGCTATGGCTACACCTTC. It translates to CASSYSRGSYGYTF.

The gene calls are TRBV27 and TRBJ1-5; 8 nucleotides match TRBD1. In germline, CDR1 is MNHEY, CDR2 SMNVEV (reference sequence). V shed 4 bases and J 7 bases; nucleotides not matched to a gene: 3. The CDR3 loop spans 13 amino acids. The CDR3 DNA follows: TGTGCCAGCAGTTCCCCAGGGGGCCAGCCCCAGCATTTT. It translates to CASSSPGGQPQHF.

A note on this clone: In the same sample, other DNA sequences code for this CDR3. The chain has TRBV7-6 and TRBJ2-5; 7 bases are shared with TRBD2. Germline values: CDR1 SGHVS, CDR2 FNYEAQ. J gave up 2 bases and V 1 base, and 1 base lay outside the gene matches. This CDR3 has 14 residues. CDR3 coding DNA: TGTGCCAGCAGCTTAGGGGGGGGACAAGAGACCCAGTACTTC. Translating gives CASSLGGGQETQYF.

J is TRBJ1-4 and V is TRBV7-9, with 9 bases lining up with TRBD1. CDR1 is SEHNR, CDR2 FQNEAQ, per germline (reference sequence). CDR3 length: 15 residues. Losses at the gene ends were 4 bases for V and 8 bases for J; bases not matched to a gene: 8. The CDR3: CASSSMTGGTEKLFF. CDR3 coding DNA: TGTGCCAGCAGCTCAATGACAGGGGGAACCGAAAAACTGTTTTTT. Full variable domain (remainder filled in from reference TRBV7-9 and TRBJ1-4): DTGVSQNPRHKITKRGQNVTFRCDPISEHNRLYWYRQTLGQGPEFLTYFQNEAQLEKSRLLSDRFSAERPKGSFSTLEIQRTEQGDSAMYLCASSSMTGGTEKLFFGSGTQLSVL.

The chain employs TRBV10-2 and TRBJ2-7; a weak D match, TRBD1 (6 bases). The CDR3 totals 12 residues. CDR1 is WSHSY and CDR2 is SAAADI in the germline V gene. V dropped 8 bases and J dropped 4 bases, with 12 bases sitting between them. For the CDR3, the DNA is TGCGCCAGCCAGGACAGCTCATACGAGCAGTACTTC. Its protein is CASQDSSYEQYF.

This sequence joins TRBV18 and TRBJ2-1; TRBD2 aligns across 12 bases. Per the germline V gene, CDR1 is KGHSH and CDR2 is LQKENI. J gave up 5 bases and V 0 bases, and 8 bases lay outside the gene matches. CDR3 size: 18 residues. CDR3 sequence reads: CASSPPPRLAGANNEQFF. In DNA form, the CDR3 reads TGTGCCAGCTCACCACCACCGCGACTAGCGGGAGCAAACAATGAGCAGTTCTTC.

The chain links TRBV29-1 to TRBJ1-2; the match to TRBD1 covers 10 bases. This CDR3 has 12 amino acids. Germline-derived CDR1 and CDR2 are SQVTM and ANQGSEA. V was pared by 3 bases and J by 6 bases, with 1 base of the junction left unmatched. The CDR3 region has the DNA TGCAGCGTTGAGGGGACAGGGGATGGCTACACCTTC. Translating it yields CSVEGTGDGYTF. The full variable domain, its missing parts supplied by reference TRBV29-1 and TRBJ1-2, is SAVISQKPSRDICQRGTSLTIQCQVDSQVTMMFWYRQQPGQSLTLIATANQGSEATYESGFVIDKFPISRPNLTFSTLTVSNMSPEDSSIYLCSVEGTGDGYTFGSGTRLTVV.